The clone carrying this T cell receptor (beta chain) was recorded at least ten times. Its antigen is still unknown. The TCR beta cDNA libraries contained unique molecular identifiers. Out of roughly 0.85 to 11 million T cells, about 510,000 cDNA molecules were generated. TCRdb re-called the PCR reads with MiXCR, one entry per CDR3 protein. The data contain 170,000 or so distinct CDR3 sequences, approximately 31% of them singletons. Trimming pared 7 bases from V and 0 bases from J, leaving 12 bases between. This CDR3 is 14 amino acids long. Looked up from germline, CDR1 is MNHEY and CDR2 is SVGAGI. The record originates from a study of post-analysis software for immune sequencing data. Study-level information: Relapsing-remitting, secondary progressive and progressive-relapsing multiple sclerosis courses were included.

General study points: F measure clustering grouped samples strongly by preparation batch. Controls showed lower frequencies than patients for roughly five TRBV segments, and TRBV5-6, TRBV5-1 and TRBV20-1 were among these. Controls' normalized Chao1 diversity significantly exceeded that of multiple sclerosis patients.

This chain uses TRBV6-5 with TRBJ1-1; no firm D call. The specimen was blood. This receptor was identified in a girl aged 10-17 years with multiple sclerosis. This CDR3 reads CASNFRQMNTEAFF. CDR3 DNA sequence: TGTGCCAGCAATTTTCGGCAGATGAACACTGAAGCTTTCTTT.